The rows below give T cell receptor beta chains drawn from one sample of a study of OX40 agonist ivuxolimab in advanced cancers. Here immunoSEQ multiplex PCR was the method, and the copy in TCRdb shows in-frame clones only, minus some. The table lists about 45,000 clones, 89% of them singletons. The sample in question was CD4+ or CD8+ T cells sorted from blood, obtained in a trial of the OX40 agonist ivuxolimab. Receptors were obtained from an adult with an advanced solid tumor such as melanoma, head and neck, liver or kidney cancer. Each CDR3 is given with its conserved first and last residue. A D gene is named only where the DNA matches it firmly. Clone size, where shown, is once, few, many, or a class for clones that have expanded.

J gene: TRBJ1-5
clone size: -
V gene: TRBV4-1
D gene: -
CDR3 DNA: TGCGCCAGCAGCCAAGTTAATCAGCCCCAGCATTTT
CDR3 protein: CASSQVNQPQHF

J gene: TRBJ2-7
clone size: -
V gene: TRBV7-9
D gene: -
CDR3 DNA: TGTGCCAGCAGCTATCAAATTCCCCCCTACGAGCAGTACTTC
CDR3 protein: CASSYQIPPYEQYF

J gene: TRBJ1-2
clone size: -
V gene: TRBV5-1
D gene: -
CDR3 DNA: TGCGCCAGCAGTATCCAGGGAGCCGATGGCTACACCTTC
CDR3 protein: CASSIQGADGYTF

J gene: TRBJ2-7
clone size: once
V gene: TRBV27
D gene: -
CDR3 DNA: TGTGCCAGCAGTTTATCGGATACCCTTGGGGAGCAGTACTTC
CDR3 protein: CASSLSDTLGEQYF

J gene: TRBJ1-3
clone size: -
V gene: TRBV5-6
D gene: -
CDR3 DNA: TGTGCCAGCAGCTTGGCCATTGCAGGCCACTCTGGAAACACCATATATTTT
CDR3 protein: CASSLAIAGHSGNTIYF

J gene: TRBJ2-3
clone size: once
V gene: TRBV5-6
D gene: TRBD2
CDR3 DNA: TGTGCCAGCAGCTTGGGCTTAGCGGGATCTGGCACAGATACGCAGTATTTT
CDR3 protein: CASSLGLAGSGTDTQYF

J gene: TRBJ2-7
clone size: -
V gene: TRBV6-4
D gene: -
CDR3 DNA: TGTGCCAGCACGAGGGGGGACTGCCCCTACGAGCAGTACTTC
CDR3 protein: CASTRGDCPYEQYF

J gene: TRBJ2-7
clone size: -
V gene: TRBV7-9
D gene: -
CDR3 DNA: TGTGCCAGCAGCTTAGATGGGGCCGAGCAGTACTTC
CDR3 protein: CASSLDGAEQYF

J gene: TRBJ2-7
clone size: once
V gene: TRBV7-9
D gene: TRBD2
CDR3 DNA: TGTGCCAGCAGCTCGGGACTAGCGTACGAGCAGTACTTC
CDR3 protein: CASSSGLAYEQYF

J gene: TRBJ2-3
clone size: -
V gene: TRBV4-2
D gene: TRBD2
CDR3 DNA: TGTGCCAGCAGCCCGAAACTAGCGGGCCCATCCGCTAGCACAGATACGCAGTATTTT
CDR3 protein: CASSPKLAGPSASTDTQYF

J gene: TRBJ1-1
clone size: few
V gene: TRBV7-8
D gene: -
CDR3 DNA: TGTGCCAGCAATATGGGCACTGAAGCTTTCTTT
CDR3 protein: CASNMGTEAFF

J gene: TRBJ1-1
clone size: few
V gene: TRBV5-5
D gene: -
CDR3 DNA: TGTGCCAGCAGCTTACGCCCGACAGTGAACACTGAAGCTTTCTTT
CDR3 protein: CASSLRPTVNTEAFF

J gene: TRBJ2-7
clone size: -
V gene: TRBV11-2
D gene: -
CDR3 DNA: TGTGCCAGCAGCTTAGTGACTGGGCAGTTCTACGAGCAGTACTTC
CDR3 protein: CASSLVTGQFYEQYF

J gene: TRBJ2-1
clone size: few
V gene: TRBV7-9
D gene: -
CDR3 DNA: TGTGCCAGCAGCTTAGTGGCGGTTACTTACAATGAGCAGTTCTTC
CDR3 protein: CASSLVAVTYNEQFF

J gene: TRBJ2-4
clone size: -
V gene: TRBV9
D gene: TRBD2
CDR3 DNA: TGTGCCAGCAGCGCCGCACTAGCGGGGGGGCCGGTCATTCAGTACTTC
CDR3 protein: CASSAALAGGPVIQYF

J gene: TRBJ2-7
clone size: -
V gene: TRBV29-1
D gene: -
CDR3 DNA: TGCAGCGTCGTATTTAAGGGGATCGTCTACGAGCAGTACTTC
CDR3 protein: CSVVFKGIVYEQYF

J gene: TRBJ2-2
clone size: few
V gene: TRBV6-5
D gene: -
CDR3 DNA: TGTGCCAGCAGTTACGGGGACGGGGAGCTGTTTTTT
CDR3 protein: CASSYGDGELFF

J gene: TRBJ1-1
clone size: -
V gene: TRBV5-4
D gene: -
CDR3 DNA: TGTGCCAGCCCCCCCTACGACTCGTCAGCCGCGGGCAACACTGAAGCTTTCTTT
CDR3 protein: CASPPYDSSAAGNTEAFF

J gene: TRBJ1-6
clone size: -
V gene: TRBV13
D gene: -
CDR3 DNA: TGTGCCAGCAGCTTAGGCCCGGCCTTCGATTCACCCCTCCACTTT
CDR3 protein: CASSLGPAFDSPLHF

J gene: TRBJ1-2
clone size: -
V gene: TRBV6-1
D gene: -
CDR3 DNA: TGTGCCAGCAGTGCTCACCGCCTCGGGACAAGTTATGGCTACACCTTC
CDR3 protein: CASSAHRLGTSYGYTF

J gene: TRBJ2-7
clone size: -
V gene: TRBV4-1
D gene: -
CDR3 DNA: TGCGCCAGCAGCCAAGAGGGCCTAGCGTTCTCCTACGAGCAGTACTTC
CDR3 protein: CASSQEGLAFSYEQYF

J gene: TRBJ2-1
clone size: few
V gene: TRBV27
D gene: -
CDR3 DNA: TGTGCCAGCAGTTGGTCCTCTCTAGCCAATGAGCAGTTCTTC
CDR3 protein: CASSWSSLANEQFF

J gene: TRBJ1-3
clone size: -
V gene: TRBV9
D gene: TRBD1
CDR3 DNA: TGTGCCAGCAGTGTAAATTCGGGACAGGAGAGGGGAAACACCATATATTTT
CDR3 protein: CASSVNSGQERGNTIYF

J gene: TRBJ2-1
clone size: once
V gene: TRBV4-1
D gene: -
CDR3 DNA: TGCGCCAGCAGCCAAGCGGTCGGGACTGAGCAGTTCTTC
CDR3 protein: CASSQAVGTEQFF

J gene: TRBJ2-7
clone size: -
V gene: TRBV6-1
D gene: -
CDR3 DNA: TGTGCCACCATCTCCTCTTCGGAGCCCTACGAGCAGTACTTC
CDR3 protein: CATISSSEPYEQYF

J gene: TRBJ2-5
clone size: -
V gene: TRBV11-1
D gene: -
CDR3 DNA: TGTGCCAGCAGGGCTGGTTCGGGCATCCAAGAGACCCAGTACTTC
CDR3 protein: CASRAGSGIQETQYF

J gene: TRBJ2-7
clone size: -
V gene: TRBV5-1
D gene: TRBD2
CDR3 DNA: TGCGCCAGCAGCTCCCAGCGGGAGTTCACCTACGAGCAGTACTTC
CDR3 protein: CASSSQREFTYEQYF

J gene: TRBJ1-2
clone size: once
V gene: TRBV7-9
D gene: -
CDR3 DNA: TGTGCCAGCAGCTTAGCGCGCGGTGGCTACACCTTC
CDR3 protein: CASSLARGGYTF

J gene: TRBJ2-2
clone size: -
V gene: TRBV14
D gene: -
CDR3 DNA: TGTGCCAGCAGCCATCCTCGGGGGACCACCGGGGAGCTGTTTTTT
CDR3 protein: CASSHPRGTTGELFF

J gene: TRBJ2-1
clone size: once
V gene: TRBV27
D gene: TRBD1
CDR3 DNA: TGTGCCAGCAGTTTCATAGGACCAGGGGGTTGGTTTGATGAGCAGTTCTTC
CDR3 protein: CASSFIGPGGWFDEQFF

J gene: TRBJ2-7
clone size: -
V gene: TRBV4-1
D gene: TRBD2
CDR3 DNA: TGCGCCAGCAGCCCATGGACTAGCGCCTACGAGCAGTACTTC
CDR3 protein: CASSPWTSAYEQYF

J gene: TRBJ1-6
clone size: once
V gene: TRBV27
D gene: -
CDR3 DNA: TGTGCCAGCAGTTTTGGGGTGCGATCCTATAATTCACCCCTCCACTTT
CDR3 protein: CASSFGVRSYNSPLHF

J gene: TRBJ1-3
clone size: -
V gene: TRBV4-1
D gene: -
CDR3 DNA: TGCGCCAGCAGAGCGATCTCTGGAAACACCATATATTTT
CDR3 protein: CASRAISGNTIYF

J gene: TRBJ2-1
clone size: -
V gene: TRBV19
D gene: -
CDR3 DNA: TGTGCCAGTAGTATCCCCCGGGGCAATGAGCAGTTCTTC
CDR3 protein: CASSIPRGNEQFF

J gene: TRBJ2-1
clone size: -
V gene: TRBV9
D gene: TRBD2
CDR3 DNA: TGTGCCAGCAGCGTAGAAGCTAGCGGGGGGGCGAATTTCCTCTTC
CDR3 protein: CASSVEASGGANFLF

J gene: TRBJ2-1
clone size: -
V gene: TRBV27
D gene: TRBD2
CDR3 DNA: TGTGCCAGCAGTCTCGCTAGCGGGATTGAGCAGTTCTTC
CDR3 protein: CASSLASGIEQFF

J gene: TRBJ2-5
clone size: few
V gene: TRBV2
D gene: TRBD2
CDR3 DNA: TGTGCCAGCAGTGAATTGCGGGAGGGCCGAGAGACCCAGTACTTC
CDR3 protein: CASSELREGRETQYF

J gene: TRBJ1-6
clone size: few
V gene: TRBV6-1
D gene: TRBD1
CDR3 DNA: TGTGCCAGCAGTGAAGGGACAGGGGATAATTCACCCCTCCACTTT
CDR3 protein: CASSEGTGDNSPLHF